A selection of T cell receptor beta chains follows, all from one sample in a study of blood T cell repertoires in COVID-19. Some clones are missing from TCRdb's copy, which holds only in-frame ones; the method was immunoSEQ multiplex PCR. The repertoire consists of over 90,000 clones, with just under 85% occurring once and the leading ten covering more than 9%. The sequenced material came from peripheral blood. These receptors all come from a man aged 35-49 years with active or convalescent COVID-19. The CDR3 runs from the conserved cysteine through the conserved F or W. A D gene is named only where the DNA matches it firmly. Only some rows state a clone size, as once, few, many or a class for expanded clones.

d_call	v_call	j_call	cdr3_length	clone_size	cdr3_aa	cdr3_nt
TRBD1	TRBV29-1	TRBJ2-4	13	NA	CSVEDGTGSRQYF	TGCAGCGTTGAAGACGGGACAGGGTCTAGGCAGTACTTC
TRBD2	TRBV19	TRBJ2-1	15	NA	CASRRASSGVGEQFF	TGTGCCAGTAGGAGGGCGTCTAGCGGGGTTGGCGAGCAGTTCTTC
NA	TRBV19	TRBJ2-3	14	NA	CASSIGGEADTQYF	TGTGCCAGTAGTATTGGCGGGGAGGCAGATACGCAGTATTTT
NA	TRBV30	TRBJ2-7	12	NA	CAWSVQGYGQYF	TGTGCCTGGAGTGTACAGGGTTACGGGCAGTACTTC
TRBD1	TRBV5-1	TRBJ1-1	16	NA	CASSARQGTMNTEAFF	TGCGCCAGCAGCGCACGACAGGGGACCATGAACACTGAAGCTTTCTTT
TRBD1	TRBV5-5	TRBJ2-5	17	NA	CASSLRTGTPYQETQYF	TGTGCCAGCAGCTTGCGGACAGGAACCCCGTACCAAGAGACCCAGTACTTC
NA	TRBV18	TRBJ1-2	16	NA	CASSPRKGASDYGYTF	TGTGCCAGCTCACCACGGAAAGGGGCCTCTGACTATGGCTACACCTTC
NA	TRBV12-3/TRBV12-4	TRBJ1-5	12	few	CAISWVNQPQHF	TGTGCGATTAGCTGGGTGAACCAGCCCCAGCATTTT
NA	TRBV5-1	TRBJ2-1	14	NA	CASSLPLAGNEQFF	TGCGCCAGCAGCTTGCCGCTCGCAGGGAATGAGCAGTTCTTC
NA	TRBV5-8	TRBJ2-3	15	NA	CASSLAGREADTQYF	TGTGCCAGCAGCTTGGCGGGCAGGGAGGCAGATACGCAGTATTTT
NA	TRBV10-3	TRBJ1-5	14	NA	CAIGQQGGNQPQHF	TGTGCCATCGGCCAACAGGGAGGCAATCAGCCCCAGCATTTT
TRBD2	TRBV19	TRBJ2-1	15	NA	CASNKGTSGGTEQFF	TGTGCCAGTAACAAAGGGACTAGCGGGGGGACCGAGCAGTTCTTC
NA	TRBV15	TRBJ2-3	14	NA	CATSSQGGTDTQYF	TGTGCCACCAGCAGTCAGGGTGGCACAGATACGCAGTATTTT
TRBD2	TRBV10-3	TRBJ2-7	12	NA	CASATSGYEQYF	TGTGCCTCAGCGACTAGCGGCTACGAGCAGTACTTC
TRBD2	TRBV28	TRBJ2-1	15	once	CASSPPGLGDNEQFF	TGTGCCAGCAGTCCGCCGGGACTAGGGGACAATGAGCAGTTCTTC
TRBD2	TRBV6-5	TRBJ2-3	14	NA	CASSSGGYADTQYF	TGTGCCAGCAGTTCCGGGGGGTACGCAGATACGCAGTATTTT
NA	TRBV12-2	TRBJ1-2	17	NA	CASRLAVHRELSYGYTF	TGTGCAAGTCGCTTAGCCGTCCACAGGGAACTTTCCTATGGCTACACCTTC
TRBD1	TRBV19	TRBJ1-2	13	few	CASSTTGGDGYTF	TGTGCCAGTAGTACAACAGGGGGCGACGGCTACACCTTC
TRBD1	TRBV19	TRBJ1-2	13	NA	CASGDRQYYGYTF	TGTGCCAGTGGGGACAGGCAATACTATGGCTACACCTTC
TRBD1	TRBV19	TRBJ1-3	14	NA	CASTPRGQGDTIYF	TGTGCCAGTACCCCTCGAGGACAGGGAGACACCATATATTTT
TRBD1	TRBV13	TRBJ2-3	21	NA	CASSLDIPRDRGQNPTDTQYF	TGTGCCAGCAGCTTAGACATTCCCCGGGACAGGGGCCAAAACCCCACAGATACGCAGTATTTT
TRBD2	TRBV30	TRBJ2-3	16	NA	CAWSGQLAGSTDTQYF	TGTGCCTGGAGTGGACAACTAGCGGGGAGCACAGATACGCAGTATTTT